These T cell receptor beta chains were read from a single sample in a study of blood T cell repertoires in COVID-19. Assay: immunoSEQ multiplex PCR; the TCRdb copy retains only in-frame clones and omits some. The sample holds some 180,000 clones, 76% seen once. The sample was peripheral blood. The receptors stem from a woman in her forties or fifties with active or convalescent COVID-19. CDR3s include the opening cysteine and the closing phenylalanine or tryptophan. A D gene is named only where the DNA matches it firmly. The size entry is marked missing in some rows and otherwise reads once, few, many or a size class.

abundance	v_gene	d_gene	j_gene	CDR3aa	CDR3nt
NA	TRBV15	NA	TRBJ1-3	CATSRDQDPGANTIYF	TGTGCCACCAGCAGAGATCAGGATCCAGGGGCCAACACCATATATTTT
NA	TRBV5-1	NA	TRBJ1-2	CASRWPQGYGYTF	TGCGCCAGCAGGTGGCCACAGGGTTATGGCTACACCTTC
NA	TRBV5-8	TRBD1	TRBJ1-2	CASRWGQEVYGYTF	TGTGCCAGCAGATGGGGACAGGAAGTCTATGGCTACACCTTC
NA	TRBV5-6	TRBD2	TRBJ2-7	CASSTRRGLAHYEQYF	TGTGCCAGCAGCACACGCCGAGGACTAGCTCACTACGAGCAGTACTTC
NA	TRBV7-2	NA	TRBJ1-5	CASSLRQAQGPQHF	TGTGCCAGCAGCTTGAGACAGGCCCAGGGGCCCCAGCATTTT
NA	TRBV6-5	TRBD1	TRBJ1-2	CASSPRTGSNYGYTF	TGTGCCAGCAGTCCCAGGACAGGGTCTAACTATGGCTACACCTTC
NA	TRBV25-1	TRBD1	TRBJ2-7	CASSGGQGAREQYF	TGTGCCAGCAGTGGGGGACAGGGGGCGCGTGAGCAGTACTTC
NA	TRBV6-5	NA	TRBJ2-1	CASSYSPREYYNEQFF	TGTGCCAGCAGTTACTCGCCACGGGAGTACTACAATGAGCAGTTCTTC
once	TRBV9	NA	TRBJ2-2	CASSATVFF	TGTGCCAGCAGCGCGACTGTGTTTTTT
once	TRBV6-1	NA	TRBJ2-5	CASSEGGAFQETQYF	TGTGCCAGCAGTGAAGGCGGAGCTTTCCAGGAGACCCAGTACTTC
NA	TRBV19	NA	TRBJ1-5	CASSIGGGSNQPQHF	TGTGCCAGTAGTATCGGGGGGGGGAGCAATCAGCCCCAGCATTTT
few	TRBV18	TRBD1	TRBJ1-2	CASSQSTGPSYGYTF	TGTGCCAGCTCACAATCGACAGGGCCCAGCTATGGCTACACCTTC
NA	TRBV5-5	NA	TRBJ2-2	CASSVQTNTGELFF	TGTGCCAGCAGCGTTCAAACGAACACCGGGGAGCTGTTTTTT
NA	TRBV30	TRBD2	TRBJ2-5	CAWSVLAGVETQYF	TGTGCCTGGAGTGTACTAGCGGGGGTGGAGACCCAGTACTTC
few	TRBV7-2	NA	TRBJ1-2	CASSLVREEYGYTF	TGTGCCAGCAGCTTAGTTCGGGAGGAGTATGGCTACACCTTC
NA	TRBV5-4	TRBD2	TRBJ2-1	CASSSAGNSYNEQFF	TGTGCCAGCAGCTCAGCGGGGAACTCCTACAATGAGCAGTTCTTC
NA	TRBV19	NA	TRBJ1-4	CASTTTGGVATNEKLFF	TGTGCCAGTACAACCACAGGAGGGGTTGCAACTAATGAAAAACTGTTTTTT